These 5 T cell receptor beta chains share one sample of origin, sequenced in a study of PD-L1 blockade in urothelial cancer. The protocol was immunoSEQ multiplex PCR, while the TCRdb copy is restricted to in-frame clones and leaves out a portion. The profile shows about 80,000 clones, roughly nine tenths of them singletons. The specimen was PBMCs, collected around atezolizumab (anti-PD-L1) treatment. Receptors were obtained from a woman in her seventies with urothelial cancer.

J is TRBJ2-5 and V is TRBV19; TRBD1 agrees at 7 bases. This CDR3 spans 15 amino acids. The germline V gene has CDR1 LNHDA and CDR2 SQIVND (reference sequence). The trim removed 2 bases at V and 3 bases at J, leaving 6 bases unmatched. This CDR3 reads CASSITGTAEETQYF. Written as DNA, the CDR3 is TGTGCCAGTAGTATAACTGGGACAGCAGAAGAGACCCAGTACTTC.

This sequence joins TRBV9 and TRBJ2-2; D unresolved. Trimming stripped 0 bases from V and 3 bases from J, with 3 bases between. The CDR3 contains 13 residues. Germline V gives CDR1 SGDLS, CDR2 YYNGEE. The CDR3: CASSVAYTGELFF. For the CDR3, the DNA is TGTGCCAGCAGCGTAGCGTACACCGGGGAGCTGTTTTTT. Combining the CDR3 with reference TRBV9 and TRBJ2-2 gives the whole variable domain DSGVTQTPKHLITATGQRVTLRCSPRSGDLSVYWYQQSLDQGLQFLIQYYNGEERAKGNILERFSAQQFPDLHSELNLSSLELGDSALYFCASSVAYTGELFFGEGSRLTVL.

The V call is TRBV29-1, the J call TRBJ2-7, with TRBD1 matching 7 bases. The CDR3 is 12 amino acids. The V gene end was trimmed by 7 bases and the J gene end by 2 bases; junction bases not matched to a gene: 5. Germline V gene lookup returns CDR1 SQVTM and CDR2 ANQGSEA. CDR3 in DNA: TGCAGCGGGATCGGGACAGCCTACGAGCAGTACTTC. It codes for CSGIGTAYEQYF.

The chain has TRBV28 and TRBJ2-2, with D perhaps matching TRBD1 (5 bases). The CDR3 is 15 amino acids. Germline CDR1 reads MDHEN; CDR2 reads SYDVKM. The V end lost 3 bases, the J end lost 8 bases, and 16 bases lay between the germline ends. The CDR3 here is CASSFHPGPKGELFF. The CDR3 nucleotides are TGTGCCAGCAGTTTTCATCCAGGGCCTAAGGGGGAGCTGTTTTTT.

The chain joins TRBV2 to TRBJ2-5; 8 nucleotides agree with TRBD2. V was clipped by 4 bases and J by 2 bases; unmatched bases: 3. Germline V CDR1 and CDR2: SNHLY, FYNNEI. CDR3 length: 14 residues. The CDR3 DNA reads TGTGCCAGCAGTGCACTAGCGGCACAAGAGACCCAGTACTTC. This codes for CASSALAAQETQYF.